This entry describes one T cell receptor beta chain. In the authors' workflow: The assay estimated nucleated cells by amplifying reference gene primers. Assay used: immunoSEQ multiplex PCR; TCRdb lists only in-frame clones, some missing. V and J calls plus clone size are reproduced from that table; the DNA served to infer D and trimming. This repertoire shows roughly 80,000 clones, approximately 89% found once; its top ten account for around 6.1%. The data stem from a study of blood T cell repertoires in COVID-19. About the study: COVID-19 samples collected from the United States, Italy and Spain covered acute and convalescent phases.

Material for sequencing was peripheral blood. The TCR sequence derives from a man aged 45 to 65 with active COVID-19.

In nucleotides, the CDR3 is TGCGCCAGCAGCCAAGATGGGACAGGGAGCTACGAGCAGTACTTC. It yields the protein CASSQDGTGSYEQYF. The rearrangement links TRBV4-3 to TRBJ2-7; 9 bases map to TRBD1. Germline V gene sequence: CDR1 LGHNA, CDR2 YSLEER. The CDR3 sequence is 15 residues long. V was pared by 0 bases and J by 3 bases, with 3 bases of the junction left unmatched.